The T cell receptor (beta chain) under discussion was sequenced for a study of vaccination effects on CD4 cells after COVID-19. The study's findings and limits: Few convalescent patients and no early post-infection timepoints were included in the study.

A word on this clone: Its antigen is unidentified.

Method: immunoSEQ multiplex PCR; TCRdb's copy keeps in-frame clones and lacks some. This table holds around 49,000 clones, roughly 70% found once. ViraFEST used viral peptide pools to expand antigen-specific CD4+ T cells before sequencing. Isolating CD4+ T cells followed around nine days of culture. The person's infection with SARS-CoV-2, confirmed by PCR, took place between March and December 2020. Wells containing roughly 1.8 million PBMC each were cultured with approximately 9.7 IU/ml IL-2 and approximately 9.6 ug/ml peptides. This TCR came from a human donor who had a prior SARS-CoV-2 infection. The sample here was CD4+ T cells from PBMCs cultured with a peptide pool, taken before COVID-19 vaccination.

CDR3 nucleotides: TGCGCCAGCAGCTTGTTGGGTGGGTACAATGAGCAGTTCTTC. Its protein product is CASSLLGGYNEQFF. This chain uses TRBV5-1 with TRBJ2-1; D is ambiguous. Per the germline V gene, CDR1 is SGHRS and CDR2 is YFSETQ. Deletions cut 1 base from V and 4 bases from J, with 9 bases between. The CDR3 is made up of 14 amino acids. The full variable domain, rest sourced from reference TRBV5-1 and TRBJ2-1, is KAGVTQTPRYLIKTRGQQVTLSCSPISGHRSVSWYQQTPGQGLQFLFEYFSETQRNKGNFPGRFSGRQFSNSRSEMNVSTLELGDSALYLCASSLLGGYNEQFFGPGTRLTVL.